A single T cell receptor beta chain is shown here with its context. The sample comes from a study of blood T cells in healthy people across ages. V lost 8 bases and J lost 5, with 9 bases in between. The germline V gene has CDR1 MNHEY and CDR2 SMNVEV (reference sequence). There are 12 residues in the CDR3. The second PCR ran roughly 7 to 12 cycles with a sample-barcoded 5' primer and J-beta primers. In TCRdb, the 5' RACE reads were re-called with MiXCR into one record per CDR3 protein. Among about 1,400,000 distinct CDR3 sequences listed, approximately 42% were seen once. The clonotype comes from a woman aged 18-35 years in good health. Sequencing input: blood. The J gene is TRBJ2-2, the V gene TRBV27, with unresolved D. The CDR3: CASQSLTGELFF. The CDR3 DNA sequence: TGTGCCAGCCAGTCCTTGACCGGGGAGCTGTTTTTT.